The sequence of this T cell receptor beta chain was determined in a study of shared clonotypes between healthy human individuals. Trimming left V 2 bases short and J 3 bases short, with 5 bases between. CDR3 length: 12 residues. Per the germline V gene, CDR1 is SQVTM and CDR2 is ANQGSEA. This clone was seen just once. As yet, its antigen is unknown. Other nucleotide sequences in the sample specify the same CDR3. Naive CD8 cells lacked CD45RO, underwent positive selection for CCR7 and left out terminally differentiated effector memory CD45RA+ cells. Study-wide results and caveats: Among non-shared clonotypes, generation probabilities were lower than among those shared by all four donors. Incompleteness in sorted-subset sequencing, despite large depth, was shown by rarefaction.

Replicate PCRs for sorted subsets used about 200 ng DNA; this equaled tens of thousands of T cell genomes. Per the original methods: ImmunoSEQ only sent back junction sequences with no quality scores, so filtering was done differently. Here immunoSEQ multiplex PCR was the method, and the copy in TCRdb shows in-frame clones only, minus some. Clonal size and the V and J genes are those of that table, whereas D and trimming came from the DNA. The sample lists around 2,000,000 clones, approximately 94% occurring once. Sequenced sample: naive CD8+ T cells from PBMCs. The V and J genes are TRBV29-1 and TRBJ2-1; D uncertain. This TCR was recovered from a man aged 18 to 30 in good health. Some clones in this sample may be carry-over from other donors' samples. The CDR3 DNA follows: TGCAGCGTTGAATGGAGCTACAATGAGCAGTTCTTC. Protein sequence: CSVEWSYNEQFF.